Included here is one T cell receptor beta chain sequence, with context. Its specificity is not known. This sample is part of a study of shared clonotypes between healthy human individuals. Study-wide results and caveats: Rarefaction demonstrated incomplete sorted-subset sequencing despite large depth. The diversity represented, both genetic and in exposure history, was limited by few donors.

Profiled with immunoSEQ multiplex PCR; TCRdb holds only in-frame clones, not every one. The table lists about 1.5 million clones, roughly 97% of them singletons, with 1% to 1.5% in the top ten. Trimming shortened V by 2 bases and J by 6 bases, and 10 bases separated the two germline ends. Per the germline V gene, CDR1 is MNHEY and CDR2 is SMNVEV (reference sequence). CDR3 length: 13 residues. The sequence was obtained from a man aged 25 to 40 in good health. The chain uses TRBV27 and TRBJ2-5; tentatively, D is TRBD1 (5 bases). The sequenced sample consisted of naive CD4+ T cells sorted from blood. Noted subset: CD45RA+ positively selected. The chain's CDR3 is CASSLISGKTQYF. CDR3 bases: TGTGCCAGCAGTTTAATCTCAGGGAAGACCCAGTACTTC.